A selection of T cell receptor beta chains follows, all from one sample in a study of cytomegalovirus exposure and HLA in healthy donors. The method was immunoSEQ multiplex PCR; TCRdb's version includes in-frame clones alone and lacks a portion of them. The sample holds 300,000 to 350,000 clones; 88% are singletons and the top ten take around 0.96%. The sequencing sample was made of PBMCs. These receptors were taken from a man aged 30 to 45 in good health and CMV-seronegative. Both conserved end residues are trimmed from each CDR3.

V	J	CDR3
TRBV12-5	TRBJ1-2	ASGYEVRGKGYT
TRBV6-6	TRBJ1-5	ASNLQGNSNQPQH
TRBV6-5	TRBJ2-1	ASSPILADYNEQF
TRBV5-1	TRBJ2-3	ASSLSGQGPTDTQY
TRBV6-1	TRBJ2-7	ASSLTSSAYEQY
TRBV2	TRBJ1-2	ASSPDYYGYT
TRBV12-5	TRBJ2-7	ASGFSPGGRVGEQY
TRBV6-1	TRBJ2-7	ASSSGQGFYEQY
TRBV5-6	TRBJ1-1	ASSSTGATEAF
TRBV18	TRBJ1-2	ASSPGQGNYGYT
TRBV5-4	TRBJ1-1	ASSLGAGGYTEAF
TRBV29-1	TRBJ2-2	SVELRGRQNTGELF
TRBV29-1	TRBJ2-1	SVEESGIEQF
TRBV4-1	TRBJ2-5	ASSPRTSGGQETQY
TRBV11-3	TRBJ2-5	ASSLDDRAETQY
TRBV6-5	TRBJ2-2	ASSYARGGGGELF